One sample yielded the 30 T cell receptor beta chains listed below, sequenced in a study of identical twins (dated by TCRdb to 2016 to 2017). Libraries were prepared through 5' RACE. Sequenced on an Illumina HiSeq 2000. TCRdb reprocessing: public reads trimmed at Q25 with fastp, clones called with MiXCR, in-frame beta chains kept. Under each unique CDR3 protein, matching rows form one entry showing the most common genes and DNA. The sample contains about 220,000 distinct CDR3 sequences, about 7.5% of them found a single time. The top ten clones comprise more than 1.5% of the sample. Another study also made use of these data, one on yellow fever vaccine responses in identical twins.

Sequencing used memory (CD45RO+) T cells sorted from blood. This specimen's cell subset or site label, per the study, means: CD45RO+ enriched T cells. Receptors were obtained from a woman under 30 in good health.

This chain uses TRBV11-2 with TRBJ2-5, with 9 bases aligning to TRBD1. The CDR3 extends over 16 amino acids. CDR1 SGHAT and CDR2 FQNNGV come from the germline V gene. J was trimmed by 4 bases and V by 2 bases; bases with no gene match: 8. The CDR3 DNA is TGTGCCAGCAGCTTAACTACAGGGGGCGCGAGAGAGACCCAGTACTTC. Its protein product is CASSLTTGGARETQYF.

The V gene is TRBV9, the J gene TRBJ2-3; D is unclear. Trimming shortened V by 4 bases and J by 2 bases, and 17 bases separated the two germline ends. CDR1 and CDR2 from the germline V gene are SGDLS and YYNGEE. This CDR3 is built from 16 residues. CDR3 protein: CASSPRAGGSTDTQYF. The CDR3 DNA is TGTGCCAGCAGCCCACGGGCAGGTGGGTCCACAGATACGCAGTATTTT.

In its sample, this clonotype was seen many times. The chain combines TRBV24-1 with TRBJ2-2; D is ambiguous. CDR3 length: 14 residues. V was shortened by 0 bases and J by 6 bases, with 7 bases between the two germline ends. CDR1 and CDR2 (germline): KGHDR, SFDVKD. The CDR3 sequence is CATSDLPGAGELFF. In DNA form, the CDR3 reads TGTGCCACCAGTGATTTGCCCGGCGCCGGGGAGCTGTTTTTT.

This clonotype has ten or more counts. The chain carries TRBV20-1 and TRBJ2-3, with 8 bases aligning to TRBD2. Germline CDR1 is DFQATT and CDR2 is SNEGSKA (reference sequence). The CDR3 consists of 13 residues. J lost 2 bases, V lost 4 bases, and 2 bases had no gene match. CDR3 loop: CSAISGTTDTQYF. CDR3 bases: TGCAGTGCTATTAGCGGGACCACAGATACGCAGTATTTT.

This clonotype was detected only a few times. CDR3 in DNA: TGTGCCAGCAGCCAACCCTCGGGACAGAATGAAAAACTGTTTTTT. Encoded protein: CASSQPSGQNEKLFF. The V gene is TRBV4-2, the J gene TRBJ1-4; 7 positions agree with TRBD1. The CDR3 totals 15 residues. Unmatched junction bases numbered 5, after V lost 2 bases and J lost 5 bases. Germline CDR1 reads LGHNA; CDR2 reads YNFKEQ.

This clonotype came up a few times. The CDR3: CSASGGRESDTQYF. For the CDR3, the DNA is TGCAGTGCTAGCGGGGGCCGGGAGTCAGATACGCAGTATTTT. The chain links TRBV20-1 to TRBJ2-3; perhaps D is TRBD1 or TRBD2 (6 bases each). Germline V gives CDR1 DFQATT, CDR2 SNEGSKA (reference sequence). This CDR3 has 14 residues. V lost 3 bases to trimming and J lost 4 bases, with 14 bases between them.

The rearrangement links TRBV10-3 to TRBJ2-7; a possible D gene is TRBD1 (6 bases). Germline loops: CDR1 ENHRY, CDR2 SYGVKD. Trimming took off 10 bases at V and 3 bases at J, with 19 bases between the two ends. The CDR3 extends over 14 amino acids. CDR3 sequence reads: CATTLGGHGYEQYF. The CDR3 nucleotides are TGTGCCACGACCTTAGGGGGACACGGCTACGAGCAGTACTTC.

Many counts were recorded for this clonotype. V is TRBV4-3 and J is TRBJ2-7; tentatively, D is TRBD1 (5 bases). The CDR3 loop spans 14 amino acids. In germline, CDR1 is LGHNA, CDR2 YSLEER. The V end lost 4 bases, the J end lost 0 bases, and 10 bases lay between the germline ends. CDR3 DNA sequence: TGCGCCAGCAGCCTAGGGGCTTACTCCTACGAGCAGTACTTC. Amino acids: CASSLGAYSYEQYF.

This clonotype was seen at least ten times. The chain has TRBV7-6 and TRBJ2-1; D may be TRBD2 (5 bases). V lost 0 bases, J lost 7 bases, and 7 bases lay in between. This CDR3 has 13 residues. CDR1 and CDR2 (germline): SGHVS, FNYEAQ. The CDR3 here is CASSLARGNEQFF. In DNA, the CDR3 is TGTGCCAGCAGCTTAGCGCGCGGGAATGAGCAGTTCTTC.

The chain employs TRBV2 and TRBJ2-7; TRBD2 aligns across 10 bases. V gave up 6 bases and J gave up 0 bases; unmatched junction bases: 2. The germline V gene encodes CDR1 SNHLY and CDR2 FYNNEI. The CDR3 is 14 amino acids. CDR3 DNA sequence: TGTGCCAGCAGATCTAGCGGGAGCTCCTACGAGCAGTACTTC. It encodes CASRSSGSSYEQYF.

The sample holds a few counts of this clonotype. This sequence joins TRBV6-5 and TRBJ2-5, with D unclear. The V end lost 4 bases, the J end lost 2 bases, and 11 bases lay between the germline ends. Looked up from germline, CDR1 is MNHEY and CDR2 is SVGAGI. CDR3 length: 14 residues. CDR3: CASSLGRMQETQYF. Here the CDR3 DNA reads TGTGCCAGCAGTTTAGGACGGATGCAAGAGACCCAGTACTTC.

This clonotype was found a few times. This chain connects TRBV7-2 to TRBJ2-5; D perhaps matches TRBD2 (7 bases). V lost 6 bases to trimming and J lost 1 base, with 21 bases between them. The CDR3 runs to 17 residues. CDR1 and CDR2 from the germline V gene are SGHTA and FQGNSA. CDR3 amino acids: CASRDGRGGHSQETQYF. The CDR3 DNA is TGTGCCAGCAGAGACGGGCGCGGGGGCCATTCCCAAGAGACCCAGTACTTC.

This clonotype occurred many times. The chain uses TRBV7-8 and TRBJ1-4; D is ambiguous. V shed 1 base and J shed 0 bases, with 9 bases lying between them. CDR1 SGHVS and CDR2 FQNEAQ come from the germline V gene. CDR3 length: 16 amino acids. CDR3 sequence (DNA): TGTGCCAGCAGCTTAGACAGACCTGCAACTAATGAAAAACTGTTTTTT. Its translation: CASSLDRPATNEKLFF.

The chain couples TRBV6-5 to TRBJ1-2; 9 nucleotides align to TRBD1. The CDR3 runs 14 residues. V lost 2 bases and J lost 6; bases outside the gene matches: 4. From germline, CDR1 is MNHEY and CDR2 SVGAGI. The chain's CDR3 is CASSYGTGFNGYTF. CDR3 DNA: TGTGCCAGCAGTTACGGGACAGGGTTTAATGGCTACACCTTC.

This clonotype was seen ten or more times. The chain couples TRBV3-1 to TRBJ2-3; perhaps D is TRBD1 or TRBD2 (5 bases each). The CDR3 contains 15 residues. Trimming left V 1 base short and J 0 bases short, with 8 bases between. From germline, CDR1 is LGHDT and CDR2 YNNKEL (reference sequence). CDR3 sequence (DNA): TGTGCCAGCAGCCAAGGGGACCAGAGCACAGATACGCAGTATTTT. Residues: CASSQGDQSTDTQYF.

This clonotype has at least ten counts. For the CDR3, the DNA is TGCAGCGTTGTTACCGGGACAGGGGGGAATGAGCAGTTCTTC. Its translation is CSVVTGTGGNEQFF. The chain is built from TRBV29-1 and TRBJ2-1; 11 nucleotides match TRBD1. Germline CDR1 is SQVTM and CDR2 is ANQGSEA. The CDR3 sequence is 14 residues long. After removal of 4 bases from V and 7 bases from J, the junction contained 6 bases not matched to a gene.

This clonotype was seen more than once but under ten times. The chain carries TRBV6-1 and TRBJ1-2; D remains unclear. Germline V lookup: CDR1 MNHNS, CDR2 SASEGT. The CDR3 contains 10 residues. Trimming took off 8 bases at V and 8 bases at J, with 9 bases between the two ends. CDR3 protein: CASGRSGYTF. CDR3 sequence (DNA): TGTGCCAGCGGCCGGAGCGGCTACACCTTC.

The chain couples TRBV29-1 to TRBJ1-1; D is uncertain. The CDR3 runs 11 residues. V dropped 4 bases and J dropped 1 base, with 4 bases sitting between them. Per the germline V gene, CDR1 is SQVTM and CDR2 is ANQGSEA. Here the CDR3 reads CSVGKNTEAFF. Here the CDR3 DNA reads TGCAGCGTTGGGAAGAACACTGAAGCTTTCTTT.

This clonotype showed up just a few times. The chain joins TRBV7-9 to TRBJ1-6, with 10 bases matching TRBD1. This CDR3 is 16 amino acids long. J lost 8 bases, V lost 5 bases, and 9 bases had no gene match. Per the germline V gene, CDR1 is SEHNR and CDR2 is FQNEAQ (reference sequence). In DNA form, the CDR3 reads TGTGCCAGCAGCCCGACAGGGGGCTTTTACTATTCACCCCTCCACTTT. This translates into CASSPTGGFYYSPLHF.

In this sample, this clonotype turned up a few times. The V and J genes are TRBV4-2 and TRBJ2-3; perhaps TRBD2 as D (5 bases). The germline V gene has CDR1 LGHNA and CDR2 YNFKEQ. The length of the CDR3 is 15 residues. Trimming removed 3 bases at V and 2 bases at J, with 12 bases between. This chain's CDR3 is CASSQATRATDTQYF. For the CDR3, the DNA is TGTGCCAGCAGCCAGGCAACTAGGGCCACAGATACGCAGTATTTT.

V usage is TRBV5-1 and J usage is TRBJ2-7; 7 nucleotides line up with TRBD1. Germline values: CDR1 SGHRS, CDR2 YFSETQ. V shed 0 bases and J 7 bases; nucleotides not matched to a gene: 7. The CDR3 sequence is 14 residues long. CDR3 loop: CASSLVQGVREQYF. The CDR3 nucleotides are TGCGCCAGCAGCTTGGTGCAGGGGGTAAGGGAGCAGTACTTC.

This clonotype occurred many times. The chain couples TRBV7-9 to TRBJ2-5; 9 positions match TRBD1. V lost 5 bases to trimming and J lost 5 bases; unmatched junction nucleotides: 9. The germline V gene has CDR1 SEHNR and CDR2 FQNEAQ (reference sequence). The CDR3 sequence is 15 residues long. The CDR3 DNA sequence: TGTGCCAGCAGCCCCCGGGACAGGGAGGGTGAGACCCAGTACTTC. Its translation: CASSPRDREGETQYF.

This chain connects TRBV18 to TRBJ2-3; 10 bases align to TRBD2. The junction had 5 bases not matched to a gene; V was cut back by 4 bases and J by 4 bases. The V gene's germline CDR1 is KGHSH and CDR2 LQKENI. There are 15 residues in the CDR3. CDR3: CASSRPGLAPDTQYF. The CDR3 DNA sequence: TGTGCCAGCTCACGGCCGGGACTAGCGCCAGATACGCAGTATTTT.

This clonotype came up a few times. V usage is TRBV7-3 and J usage is TRBJ1-1; D gene unclear. Trimming stripped 2 bases from V and 3 bases from J, with 7 bases between. The CDR3 totals 13 residues. The germline V gene encodes CDR1 SGHTA and CDR2 FQGTGA. CDR3 coding DNA: TGTGCCAGCAGCTTAGGGCCTGACACTGAAGCTTTCTTT. Residues: CASSLGPDTEAFF. Supplemented by reference TRBV7-3 and TRBJ1-1, the full variable domain reads GAGVSQTPSNKVTEKGKYVELRCDPISGHTALYWYRQSLGQGPEFLIYFQGTGAADDSGLPNDRFFAVRPEGSVSTLKIQRTERGDSAVYLCASSLGPDTEAFFGQGTRLTVV.

About this clonotype itself: Given a much more abundant clone one base away, this may be a read error. The gene calls are TRBV19 and TRBJ2-7; maybe TRBD1 (5 bases). The germline V gene encodes CDR1 LNHDA and CDR2 SQIVND (reference sequence). The CDR3 is 15 amino acids. V was clipped by 3 bases and J by 1 base, with 13 bases between them. CDR3 nucleotide sequence: TGTGCCAGTAGTATCGAAGGGGAAGGTTCCTACGAGCAGTACTTC. The encoded protein is CASSIEGEGSYEQYF.

This clonotype was picked up many times. The chain recombines TRBV6-2 or TRBV6-3 with TRBJ2-1, with 8 bases identical to TRBD1. The CDR3 has 15 amino acids. V was pared by 6 bases and J by 2 bases, with 6 bases of the junction left unmatched. The V gene's germline CDR1 is MNHEY and CDR2 SVGEGT. The CDR3 DNA reads as TGTGCCAGCAGCCTGACAGGGGACACCTACAATGAGCAGTTCTTC. Its translation is CASSLTGDTYNEQFF.

The rearrangement links TRBV20-1 to TRBJ2-3; maybe TRBD1 (5 bases). The germline V gene has CDR1 DFQATT and CDR2 SNEGSKA (reference sequence). V was pared by 4 bases and J by 6 bases, with 20 bases between. This CDR3 has 15 amino acids. The CDR3 sequence is CSAIRTSRYLDTQYF. Written as DNA, the CDR3 is TGCAGTGCTATAAGGACAAGTCGTTATTTGGATACGCAGTATTTT.

This clonotype came up many times. This rearrangement joins TRBV7-2 to TRBJ2-1; 8 nucleotides match TRBD1. CDR3 size: 17 residues. J lost 0 bases, V lost 5 bases, and 9 bases had no gene match. CDR1 is SGHTA, CDR2 FQGNSA, per germline. CDR3 nucleotide sequence: TGTGCCAGCAGCGACCGGGACAGGTCTCGCTCCTACAATGAGCAGTTCTTC. It specifies CASSDRDRSRSYNEQFF.

This chain links TRBV11-2 with TRBJ2-1; TRBD1 matches at 7 bases. V was pared by 5 bases and J by 1 base, with 11 bases of the junction left unmatched. Germline CDR1 and CDR2: SGHAT and FQNNGV. CDR3 length equals 17 residues. CDR3 coding DNA: TGTGCCAGCAGCCCCCGTCGACAGGGAAGTTCCTACAATGAGCAGTTCTTC. This gives the protein CASSPRRQGSSYNEQFF. Filled out from reference TRBV11-2 and TRBJ2-1, the complete variable domain reads EAGVAQSPRYKIIEKRQSVAFWCNPISGHATLYWYQQILGQGPKLLIQFQNNGVVDDSQLPKDRFSAERLKGVDSTLKIQPAKLEDSAVYLCASSPRRQGSSYNEQFFGPGTRLTVL.

This clonotype was detected ten times or more. This chain joins TRBV7-8 and TRBJ1-2; D not certain. CDR3 length: 12 residues. Germline loops: CDR1 SGHVS, CDR2 FQNEAQ. V was cut by 1 base and J by 1 base, with 1 base left in between. This chain's CDR3 is CASSLDNYGYTF. DNA of the CDR3: TGTGCCAGCAGCTTAGATAACTATGGCTACACCTTC.